A single TCR beta chain is shown here with its context. Methods used by the authors: Reference gene primer amplification yielded estimated nucleated cell counts. The assay was immunoSEQ multiplex PCR, and TCRdb's table has in-frame clones only and misses some. Clonal size and the V and J genes are those of that table, whereas D and trimming came from the DNA. Found here are 62,000 or so clones, about 86% of them singletons; the top ten hold almost 1.5%. V was clipped by 7 bases and J by 0 bases, with 7 bases between them. The CDR3 runs to 12 residues. Germline lookup yields CDR1 SQVTM and CDR2 ANQGSEA. These data originate in a study of blood T cell repertoires in COVID-19. Study-level information: Donors in the United States, Italy and Spain gave samples during acute or convalescent COVID-19. The cDNA or gDNA used as material had been derived from T cells, B-cell-depleted T cells, or PBMCs.

Material for sequencing was peripheral blood. The origin of this receptor is a woman in her fifties or sixties with acute or convalescent COVID-19. The chain uses TRBV29-1 and TRBJ1-5; D is possibly TRBD1 (5 bases). CDR3 nucleotides: TGCAGCGCTCAGGGTAGCAATCAGCCCCAGCATTTT. As protein: CSAQGSNQPQHF.